Following are 5 T cell receptor beta chains from one sample sequenced in a study of immune reconstitution after stem cell transplant in scleroderma. TCRdb recomputed calls from the RT-PCR reads with MiXCR, one row per CDR3 protein. Of 3,700 or so distinct CDR3 sequences detected, 5.7% appear once; the ten largest clones hold 15% to 19%. Sampling was performed before or after autologous hematopoietic stem cell transplantation (not recorded which). These receptor sequences come from a female donor with systemic sclerosis.

This clonotype is medium-sized by share. V gene TRBV20-1 combines with J gene TRBJ1-2; D is unresolved. The CDR3 has 11 residues. V dropped 5 bases and J dropped 4 bases, with 8 bases sitting between them. Per germline, CDR1 DFQATT and CDR2 SNEGSKA (reference sequence). The CDR3 DNA follows: TGCAGTGCTCCTTTGCTCTATGGCTACACCTTC. Encoded protein: CSAPLLYGYTF.

This clonotype is termed medium-sized. The genes are TRBV20-1 and TRBJ1-5, with 8 nucleotides matching TRBD1. The J segment lost 1 base and the V segment lost 3 bases, leaving 8 bases of the junction unmatched. The CDR3 covers 16 residues. Germline lookup yields CDR1 DFQATT and CDR2 SNEGSKA (reference sequence). The CDR3 protein is CSARKRTGISNQPQHF. In DNA form, the CDR3 reads TGCAGTGCTAGGAAACGGACAGGGATAAGCAATCAGCCCCAGCATTTT.

By share, this clonotype ranks as medium-sized. This chain joins TRBV18 and TRBJ1-2; maybe TRBD1 (6 bases). Germline CDR1 KGHSH, CDR2 LQKENI. The CDR3 length is 14 residues. Trimming took 3 bases from V and 2 from J, leaving 10 bases between them. This CDR3 reads CASSPTGANYGYTF. DNA for the CDR3: TGTGCCAGCTCACCGACAGGCGCCAACTATGGCTACACCTTC. The whole variable domain, remainder taken from reference TRBV18 and TRBJ1-2, is NAGVMQNPRHLVRRRGQEARLRCSPMKGHSHVYWYRQLPEEGLKFMVYLQKENIIDESGMPKERFSAEFPKEGPSILRIQQVVRGDSAAYFCASSPTGANYGYTFGSGTRLTVV.

This clonotype is labeled as medium-sized (0.01 to 0.1%). The CDR3 coding sequence is TGTGCCAGCAGTTACAGGGCGACAGGCCCGTCGGGGATCTACGAGCAGTACTTC. Residues: CASSYRATGPSGIYEQYF. The chain employs TRBV6-5 and TRBJ2-7; tentative D call: TRBD1 (6 bases). Looked up from germline, CDR1 is MNHEY and CDR2 is SVGAGI. V was pared by 2 bases and J by 3 bases, with 23 bases between. CDR3 length: 18 amino acids.

This clonotype is medium-sized (0.01 to 0.1%) within its sample. This chain uses TRBV25-1 with TRBJ1-6; TRBD1 is a possible D gene (5 bases). CDR3 size: 12 residues. The germline V and J ends were trimmed by 6 bases and 14 bases, with 14 bases remaining between them. The germline V gene encodes CDR1 MGHDK and CDR2 SYGVNS. The CDR3 DNA sequence: TGTGCCAGCAGATTTGGGACTGAGGCCCTCCACTTT. This encodes CASRFGTEALHF. Full variable domain (missing parts from reference TRBV25-1 and TRBJ1-6): EADIYQTPRYLVIGTGKKITLECSQTMGHDKMYWYQQDPGMELHLIHYSYGVNSTEKGDLSSESTVSRIRTEHFPLTLESARPSHTSQYLCASRFGTEALHFGNGTRLTVT.